This T cell receptor (beta chain) appears in the sequencing data of a study of regulatory T cells in long-lasting Graves disease. Germline CDR1 MNHGY, CDR2 SVAAGI. V was clipped by 3 bases and J by 7 bases, with 18 bases between them. CDR3 length equals 16 residues. This clonotype came up many times. The time point denotes: newly diagnosed GD, antithyroid drugs for less than 3 months. Following extraction of RNA from PBMCs, that RNA was used to make the TCR library. According to the study, TCR beta libraries were built with iRepertoire HTBI primers and CDR3-region Arm-PCR. TCRdb passed the multiplex PCR reads through MiXCR, listing each CDR3 protein once. The repertoire holds about 210,000 distinct CDR3 sequences, with 15% to 20% as singletons. These data also featured in a second study, about T cells in Graves' hyperthyroidism and ophthalmopathy. From that study: Graves' hyperthyroidism showing no ophthalmopathy progression within 18 months was considered stable.

This TCR was recovered from a woman aged 25 to 45 with Graves disease. This specimen consisted of peripheral blood mononuclear cells (PBMCs), obtained at new diagnosis, from a patient treated with antithyroid drugs. V is TRBV6-9 and J is TRBJ1-4, with a tentative D call TRBD1 (5 bases). The CDR3 DNA reads TGTGCCAGCAGTTACACCGGGACCCAGAGAGGTGAAAAACTGTTTTTT. It encodes CASSYTGTQRGEKLFF.